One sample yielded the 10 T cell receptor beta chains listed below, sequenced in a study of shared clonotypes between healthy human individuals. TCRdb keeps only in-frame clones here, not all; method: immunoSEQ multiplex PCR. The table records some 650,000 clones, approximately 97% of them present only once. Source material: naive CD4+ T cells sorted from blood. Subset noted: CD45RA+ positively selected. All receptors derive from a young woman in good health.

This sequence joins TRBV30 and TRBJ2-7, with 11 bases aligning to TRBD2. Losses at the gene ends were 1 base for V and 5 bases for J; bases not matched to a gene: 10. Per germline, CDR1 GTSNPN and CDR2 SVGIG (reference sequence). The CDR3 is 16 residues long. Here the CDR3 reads CAWSAKLAGAAHEQYF. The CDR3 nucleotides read TGTGCCTGGAGTGCAAAACTAGCGGGAGCCGCCCACGAGCAGTACTTC. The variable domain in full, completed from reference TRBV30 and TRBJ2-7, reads SQTIHQWPATLVQPVGSPLSLECTVEGTSNPNLYWYRQAAGRGLQLLFYSVGIGQISSEVPQNLSASRPQDRQFILSSKKLLLSDSGFYLCAWSAKLAGAAHEQYFGPGTRLTVT.

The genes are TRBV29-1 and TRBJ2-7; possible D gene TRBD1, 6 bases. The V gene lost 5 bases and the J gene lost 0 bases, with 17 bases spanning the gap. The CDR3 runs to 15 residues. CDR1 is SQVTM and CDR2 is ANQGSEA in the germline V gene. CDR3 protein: CSVLGGARSSYEQYF. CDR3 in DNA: TGCAGCGTTTTAGGGGGAGCCCGTTCCTCCTACGAGCAGTACTTC.

In DNA form, the CDR3 reads TGTGCCAGCAGGGGTATAGGGGGAAGAGCTTTCTTT. It encodes CASRGIGGRAFF. The chain combines TRBV6-5 with TRBJ1-1; TRBD1 might be the D (6 bases). V lost 6 bases and J lost 10, with 15 bases in between. CDR1 is MNHEY and CDR2 is SVGAGI in the germline V gene. The CDR3 length is 12 residues.

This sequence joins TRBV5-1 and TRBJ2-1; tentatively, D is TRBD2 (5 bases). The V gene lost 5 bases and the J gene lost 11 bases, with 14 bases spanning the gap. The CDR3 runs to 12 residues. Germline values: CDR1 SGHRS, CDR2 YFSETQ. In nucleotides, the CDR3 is TGCGCCAGCAGGGACTCTCCAAGTAAGCAGTTCTTC. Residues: CASRDSPSKQFF. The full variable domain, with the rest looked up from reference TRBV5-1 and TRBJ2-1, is KAGVTQTPRYLIKTRGQQVTLSCSPISGHRSVSWYQQTPGQGLQFLFEYFSETQRNKGNFPGRFSGRQFSNSRSEMNVSTLELGDSALYLCASRDSPSKQFFGPGTRLTVL.

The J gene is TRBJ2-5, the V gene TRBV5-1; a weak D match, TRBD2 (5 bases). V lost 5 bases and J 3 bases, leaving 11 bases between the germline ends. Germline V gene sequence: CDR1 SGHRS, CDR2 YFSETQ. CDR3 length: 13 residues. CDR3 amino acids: CASRLGEEETQYF. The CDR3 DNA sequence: TGCGCCAGCAGACTAGGCGAAGAAGAGACCCAGTACTTC.

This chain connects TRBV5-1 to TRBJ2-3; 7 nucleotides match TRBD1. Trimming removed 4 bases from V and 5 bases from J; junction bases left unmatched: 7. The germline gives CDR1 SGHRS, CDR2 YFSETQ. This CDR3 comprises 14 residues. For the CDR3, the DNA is TGCGCCAGCAGCGAGACAGGGCGGATAGATACGCAGTATTTT. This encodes CASSETGRIDTQYF.

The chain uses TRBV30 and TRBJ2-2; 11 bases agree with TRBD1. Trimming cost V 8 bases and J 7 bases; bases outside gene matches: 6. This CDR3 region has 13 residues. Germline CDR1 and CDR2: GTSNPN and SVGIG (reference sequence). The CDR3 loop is CAMGQGDFGELFF. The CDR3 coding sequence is TGTGCCATGGGACAGGGGGACTTCGGGGAGCTGTTTTTT.

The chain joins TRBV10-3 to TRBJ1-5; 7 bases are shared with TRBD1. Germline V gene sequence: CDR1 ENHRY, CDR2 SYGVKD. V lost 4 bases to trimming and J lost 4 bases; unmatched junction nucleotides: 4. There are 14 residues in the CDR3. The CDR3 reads CAISGGTDNQPQHF. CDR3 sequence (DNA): TGTGCCATCAGTGGCGGGACAGATAATCAGCCCCAGCATTTT.

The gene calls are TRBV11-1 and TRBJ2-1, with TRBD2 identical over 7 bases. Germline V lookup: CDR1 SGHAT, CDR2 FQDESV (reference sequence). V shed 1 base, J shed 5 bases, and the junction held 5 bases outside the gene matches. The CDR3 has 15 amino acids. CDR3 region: CASSLVWGGDNEQFF. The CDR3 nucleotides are TGTGCCAGCAGCTTAGTGTGGGGGGGAGACAATGAGCAGTTCTTC.

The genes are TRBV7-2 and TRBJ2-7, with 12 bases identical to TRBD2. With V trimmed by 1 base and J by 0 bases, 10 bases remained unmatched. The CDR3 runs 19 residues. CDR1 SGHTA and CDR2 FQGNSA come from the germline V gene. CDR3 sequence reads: CASSLEAQLAGGISYEQYF. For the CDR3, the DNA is TGTGCCAGCAGCTTAGAAGCCCAACTAGCGGGAGGCATCTCCTACGAGCAGTACTTC.